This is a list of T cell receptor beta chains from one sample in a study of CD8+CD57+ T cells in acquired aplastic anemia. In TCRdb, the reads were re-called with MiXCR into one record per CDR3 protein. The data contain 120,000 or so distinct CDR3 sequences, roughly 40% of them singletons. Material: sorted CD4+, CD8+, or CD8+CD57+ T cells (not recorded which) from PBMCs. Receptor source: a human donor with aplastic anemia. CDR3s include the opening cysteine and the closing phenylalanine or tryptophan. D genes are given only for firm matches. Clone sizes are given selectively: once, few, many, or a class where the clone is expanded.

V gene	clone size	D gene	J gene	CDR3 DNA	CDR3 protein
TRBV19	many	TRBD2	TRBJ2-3	TGTGCCAGTAGTTTCCGCCCAGGAGCGGGGGGGCCCGCAGATACGCAGTATTTT	CASSFRPGAGGPADTQYF
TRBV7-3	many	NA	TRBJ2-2	TGTGCCAGCAGCTCCCCTCCCGGGGAGCTGTTTTTT	CASSSPPGELFF
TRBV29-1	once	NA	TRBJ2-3	TGCAGCGTTGCCAGGGATTTAAACAATGAGCAGTATTTT	CSVARDLNNEQYF
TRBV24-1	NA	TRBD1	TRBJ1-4	TGTGCCACCAGTGATACGGGACAGGGGGCCGGAAAACTGTTTTTT	CATSDTGQGAGKLFF
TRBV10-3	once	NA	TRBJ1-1	TGTGCCACCTGCCCGGGGGGCACTGAAGCTTTCTTT	CATCPGGTEAFF
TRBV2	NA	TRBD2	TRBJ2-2	TGTGCCAGCAGTCCGCAGCGGGGGGGCCCCACCGGGGCGCTGTTTTTT	CASSPQRGGPTGALFF
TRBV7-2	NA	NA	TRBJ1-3	TGTGCCAGCAGTTGGGACAACGTGAACACCATATATTTT	CASSWDNVNTIYF
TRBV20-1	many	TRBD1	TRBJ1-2	TGCAGTGCTAGACCCCCTTCGGGACAGGGGGCAGGCTACACCTTC	CSARPPSGQGAGYTF
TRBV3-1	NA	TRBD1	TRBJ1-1	TGTGCCAGCAGCTCCCGGGACAGGGGCCGGGGGACTGAAGCTTTCTTT	CASSSRDRGRGTEAFF
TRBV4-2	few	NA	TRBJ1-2	TGTGCCAGCAGCCCCGATGGAGCTTACTTAGGGTCGAAAGGCTACACCTTC	CASSPDGAYLGSKGYTF
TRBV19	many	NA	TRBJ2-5	TGTGCCAGTAGTACGGGGGTTCAAGAGACCCAGTACTTC	CASSTGVQETQYF
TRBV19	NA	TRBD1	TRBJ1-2	TGTGCCAGTAGTACCCGGACAGGGAGTAACTATGGCTACACCTTC	CASSTRTGSNYGYTF
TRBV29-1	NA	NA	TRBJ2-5	TGCAGCGTTGTGCAGTTTGGCCAAGAGACCCAGTACTTC	CSVVQFGQETQYF
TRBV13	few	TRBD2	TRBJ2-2	TGTGCCAGCAGCTTTGCGTGGGGAGGGATAGGCACCGGGGAGCTGTTTTTT	CASSFAWGGIGTGELFF
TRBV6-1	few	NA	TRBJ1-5	TGTGCCAGCAGTGTCTCGCCCGAATATTATCAGCCCCAGCATTTT	CASSVSPEYYQPQHF
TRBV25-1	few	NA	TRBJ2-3	TGTGCCAGCAGTAGAACGACAGGGAGGATCACAGATACGCAGTATTTT	CASSRTTGRITDTQYF